These 18 T cell receptor beta chains were all obtained from the same sample, sequenced in a study of Ad26.COV2.S vaccination and SARS-CoV-2 variants. The data were produced by immunoSEQ multiplex PCR, yet TCRdb's version contains in-frame clones alone and is incomplete. The table lists around 250,000 clones, around 88% of them singletons. The treatment here: about 20 received Ad26.COV2.S at low or high dose, single or two shots; five or six received placebo; per-sample allocation not given. Sample collection was performed on day 63 after the first vaccine or placebo injection. The sample here was peripheral blood, taken in a trial of Ad26.COV2.S vaccine versus placebo. The origin of the receptors is a person aged 18-60 years who received the Ad26.COV2.S COVID-19 vaccine or a placebo.

V and J are TRBV5-4 and TRBJ1-4; 9 bases map to TRBD1. The CDR3 spans 14 residues. CDR1 is SGHNT and CDR2 is YYREEE in the germline V gene (reference sequence). With V trimmed by 4 bases and J by 7 bases, 5 bases remained unmatched. CDR3 nucleotides: TGTGCCAGCAGCCGTACAGGGGGCGGTGAAAAACTGTTTTTT. This translates into CASSRTGGGEKLFF.

The chain joins TRBV6-5 to TRBJ2-7; either TRBD1 or TRBD2 may supply D (5 bases each). CDR1 MNHEY and CDR2 SVGAGI come from the germline V gene. The CDR3 loop spans 15 amino acids. Trimming removed 6 bases from V and 0 bases from J, with 15 bases in between. In nucleotides, the CDR3 is TGTGCCAGCAGGAGGGGCACCCGGAGCTCCTACGAGCAGTACGTC. It codes for CASRRGTRSSYEQYV.

This chain connects TRBV6-4 to TRBJ2-1; TRBD2 matches at 13 bases. The CDR3 runs 16 residues. The trim removed 4 bases at V and 7 bases at J, leaving 7 bases unmatched. Germline assignment: CDR1 MRHNA and CDR2 SNTAGT. This chain's CDR3 is CASSVLGLAGVNEQFF. CDR3 nucleotides: TGTGCCAGCAGTGTCCTCGGACTAGCGGGAGTTAATGAGCAGTTCTTC.

The V and J genes are TRBV5-1 and TRBJ1-2; D is undetermined. Looked up from germline, CDR1 is SGHRS and CDR2 is YFSETQ. CDR3 length: 15 residues. Trimming removed 0 bases from V and 5 bases from J, with 14 bases in between. In nucleotides, the CDR3 is TGCGCCAGCAGCTTGGGAGGTGCCGGAGAGTATGGCTACACCTTC. It yields the protein CASSLGGAGEYGYTF.

The chain combines TRBV30 with TRBJ1-5; 9 nucleotides agree with TRBD1. The length of the CDR3 is 14 residues. The germline V gene encodes CDR1 GTSNPN and CDR2 SVGIG (reference sequence). V was pared by 1 base and J by 5 bases, with 3 bases of the junction left unmatched. CDR3 loop: CAWSGTGVDQPQHF. The CDR3 bases are TGTGCCTGGAGTGGGACAGGGGTGGATCAGCCCCAGCATTTT.

This chain connects TRBV4-1 to TRBJ2-3; no reliable D call. Deletions cut 4 bases from V and 2 bases from J, with 16 bases between. The CDR3 consists of 16 residues. Germline CDR1 MGHRA, CDR2 YSYEKL. This chain's CDR3 is CASSLGPGSHTDTQYF. The CDR3 bases are TGCGCCAGCAGCCTCGGTCCAGGCAGCCACACAGATACGCAGTATTTT.

J is TRBJ1-1 and V is TRBV27, with D unresolved. V lost 5 bases and J 1 base, leaving 14 bases between the germline ends. The CDR3 is made up of 15 amino acids. In germline, CDR1 is MNHEY, CDR2 SMNVEV (reference sequence). CDR3 region: CASSRGGRRNTEAFF. The CDR3 coding sequence is TGTGCCAGCAGTCGAGGCGGACGGAGGAACACTGAAGCTTTCTTT.

The V and J genes are TRBV7-9 and TRBJ2-4, with TRBD1 matching over 7 bases. CDR1 and CDR2 from the germline V gene are SEHNR and FQNEAQ (reference sequence). J lost 4 bases, V lost 4 bases, and 10 bases had no gene match. The CDR3 consists of 16 residues. The CDR3 is CASSSAKGTVKNIQYF. As DNA, the CDR3 is TGTGCCAGCAGCTCAGCCAAGGGGACAGTAAAAAACATTCAGTACTTC.

The chain uses TRBV30 and TRBJ2-7; D remains unclear. CDR1 and CDR2 (germline): GTSNPN, SVGIG (reference sequence). This CDR3 is 12 amino acids long. With 8 bases removed from V and 2 bases from J, the gap between germline ends came to 13 bases. The CDR3 region has the DNA TGTGCCCTATCCGGCGGCCCCTACGAGCAGTACTTC. Its protein product is CALSGGPYEQYF.

This chain joins TRBV11-2 and TRBJ2-5, with D unclear. Germline V CDR1 and CDR2: SGHAT, FQNNGV. Between the trimmed V and J ends, which lost 2 bases and 5 bases, there was a span of 6 bases. The CDR3 is 12 amino acids. CDR3: CASSLIGETQYF. Written as DNA, the CDR3 is TGTGCCAGCAGCTTAATTGGGGAGACCCAGTACTTC. Full variable domain (remainder filled in from reference TRBV11-2 and TRBJ2-5): EAGVAQSPRYKIIEKRQSVAFWCNPISGHATLYWYQQILGQGPKLLIQFQNNGVVDDSQLPKDRFSAERLKGVDSTLKIQPAKLEDSAVYLCASSLIGETQYFGPGTRLLVL.

This chain connects TRBV7-2 to TRBJ1-1, with no clear D. V shed 0 bases and J shed 3 bases, with 11 bases lying between them. Germline V lookup: CDR1 SGHTA, CDR2 FQGNSA. The CDR3 is 15 residues long. The CDR3 nucleotides read TGTGCCAGCAGCTTAGCGCTGGGAGGGTACACTGAAGCTTTCTTT. Protein: CASSLALGGYTEAFF.

J is TRBJ2-2 and V is TRBV5-1; perhaps TRBD1 as D (6 bases). The CDR3 sequence is 15 residues long. The germline gives CDR1 SGHRS, CDR2 YFSETQ. The V end was cut by 4 bases, the J end by 0 bases, with 10 bases between. The chain's CDR3 is CASSNRDTNTGELFF. In DNA, the CDR3 is TGCGCCAGCAGCAACCGGGACACGAACACCGGGGAGCTGTTTTTT. The full variable domain, completed using reference TRBV5-1 and TRBJ2-2, is KAGVTQTPRYLIKTRGQQVTLSCSPISGHRSVSWYQQTPGQGLQFLFEYFSETQRNKGNFPGRFSGRQFSNSRSEMNVSTLELGDSALYLCASSNRDTNTGELFFGEGSRLTVL.

The chain employs TRBV19 and TRBJ2-1; possible D gene TRBD1, 5 bases. Trimming left V 2 bases short and J 6 bases short, with 8 bases between. CDR3 size: 13 residues. Germline lookup yields CDR1 LNHDA and CDR2 SQIVND (reference sequence). In DNA form, the CDR3 reads TGTGCCAGTAGTATATTAACAGGCAATGAGCAGTTCTTC. Its protein product is CASSILTGNEQFF.

The V call is TRBV3-1 (or the pseudogene TRBV3-2), the J call TRBJ2-1, with 12 nucleotides matching TRBD2. Looked up from germline, CDR1 is LGHDT and CDR2 is YNNKEL (reference sequence). The CDR3 extends over 15 amino acids. V lost 1 base, J lost 10 bases, and 5 bases stayed unmatched. CDR3 coding DNA: TGTGCCAGCAGCCAAGGACTAGCGGGGGACCCCGAGCAGTTCTTC. Protein product: CASSQGLAGDPEQFF.

The chain joins TRBV11-2 to TRBJ1-2; D is uncertain. Trimming stripped 1 base from V and 0 bases from J, with 3 bases between. Germline CDR1 and CDR2: SGHAT and FQNNGV. This CDR3 has 13 amino acids. The CDR3 nucleotides are TGTGCCAGCAGCTTAGGGACTAACTATGGCTACACCTTC. It encodes CASSLGTNYGYTF.

The CDR3 DNA follows: TGTGCCAGCAGCAGCCGGGACAGGAACTACAATGAGCAGTTCTTC. Translated: CASSSRDRNYNEQFF. This chain joins TRBV7-2 and TRBJ2-1; 8 bases line up with TRBD1. Germline CDR1 SGHTA, CDR2 FQGNSA. V shed 5 bases, J shed 3 bases, and the junction held 6 bases outside the gene matches. The length of the CDR3 is 15 residues.

This chain joins TRBV25-1 and TRBJ2-5; D remains unclear. The CDR3 has 15 residues. Deletions cut 4 bases from V and 1 base from J, with 13 bases between. CDR1 and CDR2 (germline): MGHDK, SYGVNS. Here the CDR3 DNA reads TGTGCCAGCAGTGCCCCCAAGCCAGCCCAAGAGACCCAGTACTTC. Its protein product is CASSAPKPAQETQYF.

This clone was picked up one time. V and J are TRBV2 and TRBJ1-1; TRBD1 matches at 9 bases. V shed 5 bases, J shed 4 bases, and the junction held 5 bases outside the gene matches. CDR1 SNHLY and CDR2 FYNNEI come from the germline V gene. This CDR3 has 14 residues. The CDR3 DNA follows: TGTGCCAGCAGTTACAGGGGGCGAAGCACTGAAGCTTTCTTT. Residues: CASSYRGRSTEAFF.